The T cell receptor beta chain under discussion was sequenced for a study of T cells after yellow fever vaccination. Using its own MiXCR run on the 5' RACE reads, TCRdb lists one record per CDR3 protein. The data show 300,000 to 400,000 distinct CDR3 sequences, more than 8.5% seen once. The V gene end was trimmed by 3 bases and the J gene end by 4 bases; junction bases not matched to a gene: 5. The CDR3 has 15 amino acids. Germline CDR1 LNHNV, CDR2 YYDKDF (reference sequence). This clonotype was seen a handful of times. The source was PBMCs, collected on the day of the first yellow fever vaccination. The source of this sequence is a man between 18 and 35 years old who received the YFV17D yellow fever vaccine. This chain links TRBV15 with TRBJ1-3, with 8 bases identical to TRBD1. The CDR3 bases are TGTGCCACCAGCAGGGACAGGGCCTCAGGAAACACCATATATTTT. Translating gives CATSRDRASGNTIYF.